This T cell receptor beta chain was obtained from a study of T cells in pancreatic ductal adenocarcinoma. Libraries were prepared by immunoSEQ multiplex PCR; TCRdb keeps only in-frame clonotypes and omits some of them. The profile shows under 15,000 clones, more than 80% of them singletons. Germline assignment: CDR1 LGHNA and CDR2 YNFKEQ. Trimming removed 0 bases at V and 5 bases at J, with 7 bases between. The CDR3 has 14 residues. With regard to this clone: The antigen is undetermined.

The study, taken as a whole, reports: Tumor samples had fewer productive templates and about 8-fold fewer unique clonotypes than blood. This surgical cohort overrepresents the minority presenting with early-stage disease. Mean clonality was approximately 0.1 in tumors and 0.07 to 0.075 in blood, not significantly different. Comparisons of tumor and blood clonality may show falsely lower tumor diversity.

The selected patients with pancreatic ductal adenocarcinoma had surgery but no neoadjuvant therapy. This clonotype was sampled from a human donor with pancreatic ductal adenocarcinoma. The specimen sequenced was PBMCs. V gene TRBV4-2 combines with J gene TRBJ2-2; D remains unclear. The CDR3 reads CASSQERTTGELFF. The CDR3 DNA reads TGTGCCAGCAGCCAAGAAAGAACAACCGGGGAGCTGTTTTTT.